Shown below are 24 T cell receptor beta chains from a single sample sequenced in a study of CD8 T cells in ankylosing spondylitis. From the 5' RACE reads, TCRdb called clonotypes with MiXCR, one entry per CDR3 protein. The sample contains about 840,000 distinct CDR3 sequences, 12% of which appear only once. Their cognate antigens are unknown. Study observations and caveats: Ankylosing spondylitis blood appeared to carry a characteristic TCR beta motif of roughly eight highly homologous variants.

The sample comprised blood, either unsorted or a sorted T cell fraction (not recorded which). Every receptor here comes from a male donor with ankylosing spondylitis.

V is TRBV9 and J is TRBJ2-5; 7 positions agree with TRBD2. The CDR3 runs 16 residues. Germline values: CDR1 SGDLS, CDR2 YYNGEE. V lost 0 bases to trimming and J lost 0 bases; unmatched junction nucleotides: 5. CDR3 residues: CASSVGGGRHQETQYF. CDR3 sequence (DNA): TGTGCCAGCAGCGTAGGGGGGGGACGGCACCAAGAGACCCAGTACTTC.

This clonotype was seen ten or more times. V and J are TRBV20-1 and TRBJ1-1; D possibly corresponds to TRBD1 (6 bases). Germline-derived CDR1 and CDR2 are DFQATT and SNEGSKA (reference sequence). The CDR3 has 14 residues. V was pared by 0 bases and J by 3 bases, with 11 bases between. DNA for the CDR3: TGCAGTGCTAGAGATCGGGACACCTACACTGAAGCTTTCTTT. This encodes CSARDRDTYTEAFF.

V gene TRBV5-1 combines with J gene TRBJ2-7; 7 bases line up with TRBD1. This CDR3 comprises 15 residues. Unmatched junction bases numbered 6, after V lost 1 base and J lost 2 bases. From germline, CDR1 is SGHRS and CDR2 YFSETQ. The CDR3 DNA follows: TGCGCCAGCAGCTTGTCCGGGACAGTCGCCTACGAGCAGTACTTC. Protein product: CASSLSGTVAYEQYF.

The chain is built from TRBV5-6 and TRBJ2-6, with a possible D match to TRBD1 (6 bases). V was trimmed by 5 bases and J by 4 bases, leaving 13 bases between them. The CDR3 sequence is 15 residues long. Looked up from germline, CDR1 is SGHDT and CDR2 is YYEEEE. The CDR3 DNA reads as TGTGCCAGCAGGCACAGGGTAGACGGGGCCAACGTCCTGACTTTC. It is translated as CASRHRVDGANVLTF.

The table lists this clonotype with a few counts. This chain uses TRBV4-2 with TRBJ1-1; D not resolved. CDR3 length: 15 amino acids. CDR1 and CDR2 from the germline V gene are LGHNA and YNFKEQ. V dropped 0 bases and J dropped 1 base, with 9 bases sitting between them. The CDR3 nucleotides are TGTGCCAGCAGCCAAGATTCGCAAGGGAACACTGAAGCTTTCTTT. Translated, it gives CASSQDSQGNTEAFF.

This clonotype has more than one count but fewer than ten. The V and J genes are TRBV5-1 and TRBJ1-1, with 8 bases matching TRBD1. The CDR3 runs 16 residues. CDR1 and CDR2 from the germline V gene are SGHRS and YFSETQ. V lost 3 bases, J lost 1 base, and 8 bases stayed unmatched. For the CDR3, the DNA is TGCGCCAGCAGCTCATATGGACAGGGCAAGAACACTGAAGCTTTCTTT. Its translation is CASSSYGQGKNTEAFF. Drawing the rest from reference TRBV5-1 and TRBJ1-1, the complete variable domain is KAGVTQTPRYLIKTRGQQVTLSCSPISGHRSVSWYQQTPGQGLQFLFEYFSETQRNKGNFPGRFSGRQFSNSRSEMNVSTLELGDSALYLCASSSYGQGKNTEAFFGQGTRLTVV.

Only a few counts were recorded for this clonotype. For the CDR3, the DNA is TGTGCCAGTGCCGGGACAGGGGACGGAAACACCATATATTTT. Amino acids: CASAGTGDGNTIYF. The chain joins TRBV5-6 to TRBJ1-3, with 10 bases fitting TRBD1. Germline V CDR1 and CDR2: SGHDT, YYEEEE. The CDR3 is 14 amino acids. The V and J ends lost 8 bases and 4 bases, in that order; junction bases with no gene match: 6.

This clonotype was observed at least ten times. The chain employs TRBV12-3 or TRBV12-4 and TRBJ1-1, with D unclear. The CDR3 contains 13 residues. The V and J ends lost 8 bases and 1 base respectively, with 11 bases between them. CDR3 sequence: CASGTLGNTEAFF. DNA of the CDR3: TGTGCCAGCGGCACCCTCGGGAACACTGAAGCTTTCTTT.

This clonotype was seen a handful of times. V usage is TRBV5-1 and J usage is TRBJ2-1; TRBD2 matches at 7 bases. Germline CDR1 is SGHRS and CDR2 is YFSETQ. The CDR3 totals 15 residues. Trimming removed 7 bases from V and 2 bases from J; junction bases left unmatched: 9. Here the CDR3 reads CASRFLADTYNEQFF. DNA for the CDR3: TGCGCCAGCCGGTTCCTAGCGGACACCTACAATGAGCAGTTCTTC.

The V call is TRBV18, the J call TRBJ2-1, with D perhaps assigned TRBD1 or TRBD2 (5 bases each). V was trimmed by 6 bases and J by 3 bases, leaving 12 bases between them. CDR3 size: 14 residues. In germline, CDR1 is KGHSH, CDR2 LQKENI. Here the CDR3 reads CASSATRGYNEQFF. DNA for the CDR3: TGTGCCAGCTCGGCTACGAGGGGCTACAATGAGCAGTTCTTC.

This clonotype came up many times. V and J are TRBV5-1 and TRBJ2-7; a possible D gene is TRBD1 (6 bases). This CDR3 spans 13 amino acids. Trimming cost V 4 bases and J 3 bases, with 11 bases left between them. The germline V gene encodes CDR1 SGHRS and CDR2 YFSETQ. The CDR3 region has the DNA TGCGCCAGCAGCGGTACAGGGAACTACGAGCAGTACTTC. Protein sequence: CASSGTGNYEQYF.

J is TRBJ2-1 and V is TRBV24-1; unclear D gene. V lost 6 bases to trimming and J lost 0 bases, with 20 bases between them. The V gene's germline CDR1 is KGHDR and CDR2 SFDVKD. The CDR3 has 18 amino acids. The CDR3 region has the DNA TGTGCCACCAGTCCCTCCTGCTGGTTCCTGAGCTCCTACAATGAGCAGTTCTTC. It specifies CATSPSCWFLSSYNEQFF.

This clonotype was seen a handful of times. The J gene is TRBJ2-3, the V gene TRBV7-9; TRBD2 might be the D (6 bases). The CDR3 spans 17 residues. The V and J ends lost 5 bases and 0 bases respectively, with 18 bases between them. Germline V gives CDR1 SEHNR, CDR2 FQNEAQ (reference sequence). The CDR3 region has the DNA TGTGCCAGCAGCGGCCCGAGTAGCGGCAGTAGCACAGATACGCAGTATTTT. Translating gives CASSGPSSGSSTDTQYF.

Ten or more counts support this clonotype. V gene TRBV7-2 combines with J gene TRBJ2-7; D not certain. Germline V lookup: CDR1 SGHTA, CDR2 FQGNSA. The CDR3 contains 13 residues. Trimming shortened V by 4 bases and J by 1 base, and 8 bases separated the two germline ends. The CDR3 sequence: CASSSRASYEQYF. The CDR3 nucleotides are TGTGCCAGCAGCTCCCGGGCTTCCTACGAGCAGTACTTC.

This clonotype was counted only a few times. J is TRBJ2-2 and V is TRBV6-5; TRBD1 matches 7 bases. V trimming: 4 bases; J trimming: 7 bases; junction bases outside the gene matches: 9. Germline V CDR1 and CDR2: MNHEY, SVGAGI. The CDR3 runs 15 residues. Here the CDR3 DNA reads TGTGCCAGCAGTTGGGGGAAGGGGGCCGGCGGGGAGCTGTTTTTT. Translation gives CASSWGKGAGGELFF.

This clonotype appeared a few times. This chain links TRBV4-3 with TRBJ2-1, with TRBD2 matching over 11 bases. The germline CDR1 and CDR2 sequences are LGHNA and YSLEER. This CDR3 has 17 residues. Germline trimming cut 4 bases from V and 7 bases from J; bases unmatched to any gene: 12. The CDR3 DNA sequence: TGCGCCAGCAGCCTATACAAACTAGCGGGGGAGGGGAATGAGCAGTTCTTC. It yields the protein CASSLYKLAGEGNEQFF.

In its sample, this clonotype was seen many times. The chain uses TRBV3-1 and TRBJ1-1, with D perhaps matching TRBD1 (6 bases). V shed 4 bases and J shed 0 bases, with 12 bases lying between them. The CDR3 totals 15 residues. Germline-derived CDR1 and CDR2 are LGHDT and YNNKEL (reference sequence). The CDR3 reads CASSLRQEMNTEAFF. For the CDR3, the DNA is TGTGCCAGCAGCCTCCGACAGGAGATGAACACTGAAGCTTTCTTT. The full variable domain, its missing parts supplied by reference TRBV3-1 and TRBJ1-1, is DTAVSQTPKYLVTQMGNDKSIKCEQNLGHDTMYWYKQDSKKFLKIMFSYNNKELIINETVPNRFSPKSPDKAHLNLHINSLELGDSAVYFCASSLRQEMNTEAFFGQGTRLTVV.

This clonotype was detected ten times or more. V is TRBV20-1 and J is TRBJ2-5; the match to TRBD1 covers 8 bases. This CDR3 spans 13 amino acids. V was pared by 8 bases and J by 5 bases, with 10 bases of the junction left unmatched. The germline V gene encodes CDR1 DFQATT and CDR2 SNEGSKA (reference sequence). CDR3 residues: CSKPGRGQETQYF. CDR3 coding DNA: TGCAGTAAACCAGGCAGGGGGCAGGAGACCCAGTACTTC.

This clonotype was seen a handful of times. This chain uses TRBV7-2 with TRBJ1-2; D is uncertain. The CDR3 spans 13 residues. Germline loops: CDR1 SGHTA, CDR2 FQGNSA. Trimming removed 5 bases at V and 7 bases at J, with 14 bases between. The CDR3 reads CASSPDGMSGYTF. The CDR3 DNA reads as TGTGCCAGCAGCCCTGACGGGATGAGTGGCTACACCTTC.

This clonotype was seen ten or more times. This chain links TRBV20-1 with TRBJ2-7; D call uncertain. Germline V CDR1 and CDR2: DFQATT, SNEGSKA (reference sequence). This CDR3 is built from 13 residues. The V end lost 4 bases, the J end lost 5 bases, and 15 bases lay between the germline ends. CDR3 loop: CSAMGIRGDEQYF. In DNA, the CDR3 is TGCAGTGCTATGGGTATCCGAGGCGACGAGCAGTACTTC.

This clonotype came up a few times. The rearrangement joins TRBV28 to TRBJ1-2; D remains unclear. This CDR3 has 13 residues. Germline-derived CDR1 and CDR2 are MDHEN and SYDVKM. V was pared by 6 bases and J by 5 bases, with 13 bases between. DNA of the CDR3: TGTGCCAGCAGCCTCGTTATGTTGTATGGCTACACCTTC. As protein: CASSLVMLYGYTF.

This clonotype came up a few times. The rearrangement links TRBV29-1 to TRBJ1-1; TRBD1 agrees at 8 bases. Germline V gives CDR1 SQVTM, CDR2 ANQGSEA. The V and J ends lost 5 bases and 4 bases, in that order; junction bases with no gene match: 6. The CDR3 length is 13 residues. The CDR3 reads CSVQGAGFTEAFF. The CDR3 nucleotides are TGCAGCGTTCAGGGGGCAGGTTTCACTGAAGCTTTCTTT. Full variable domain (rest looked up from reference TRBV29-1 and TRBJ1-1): SAVISQKPSRDICQRGTSLTIQCQVDSQVTMMFWYRQQPGQSLTLIATANQGSEATYESGFVIDKFPISRPNLTFSTLTVSNMSPEDSSIYLCSVQGAGFTEAFFGQGTRLTVV.

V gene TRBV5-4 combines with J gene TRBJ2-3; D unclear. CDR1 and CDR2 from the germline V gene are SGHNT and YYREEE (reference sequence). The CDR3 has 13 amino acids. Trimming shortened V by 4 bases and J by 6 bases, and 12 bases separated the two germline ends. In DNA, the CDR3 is TGTGCCAGCAGCCCCCGAAAGGAGGATACGCAGTATTTT. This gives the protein CASSPRKEDTQYF.

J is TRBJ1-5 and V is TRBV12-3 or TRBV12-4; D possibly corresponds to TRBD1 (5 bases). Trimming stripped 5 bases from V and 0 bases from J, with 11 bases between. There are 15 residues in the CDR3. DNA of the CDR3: TGTGCCAGCAGTCTATACACAGGTAGCAATCAGCCCCAGCATTTT. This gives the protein CASSLYTGSNQPQHF.